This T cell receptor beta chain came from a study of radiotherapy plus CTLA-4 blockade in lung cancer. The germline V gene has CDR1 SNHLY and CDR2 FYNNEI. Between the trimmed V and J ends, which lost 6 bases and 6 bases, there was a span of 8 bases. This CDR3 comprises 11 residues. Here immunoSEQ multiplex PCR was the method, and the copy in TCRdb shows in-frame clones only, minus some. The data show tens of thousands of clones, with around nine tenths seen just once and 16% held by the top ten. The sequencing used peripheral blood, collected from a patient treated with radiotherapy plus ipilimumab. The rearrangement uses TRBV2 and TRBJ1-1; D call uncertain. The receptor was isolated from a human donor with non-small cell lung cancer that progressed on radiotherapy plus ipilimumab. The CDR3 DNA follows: TGTGCCAGCAGGGAGGACGCTGAAGCTTTCTTT. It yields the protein CASREDAEAFF.